This passage covers 17 T cell receptor beta chains from one sample sequenced in a study of tumor and adjacent non-tumor tissue in lung cancer. TCRbeta libraries were built with three rounds of nested PCR, modified from ARM-PCR. TCRdb re-called the multiplex PCR reads through MiXCR, storing one row per CDR3 protein. The repertoire holds 60,000 to 85,000 distinct CDR3 sequences, with less than 85% as singletons. No cell sorting was done before RNA was extracted from the tissue. This non-tumor lung sample came from over 3 cm beyond the tumor edge. The source material was distant non-tumor lung tissue. The receptors derive from a man aged 65 to 79 with non-small cell lung cancer.

V is TRBV28 and J is TRBJ2-6; D is possibly TRBD1 (6 bases). With 4 bases removed from V and 9 bases from J, the gap between germline ends came to 19 bases. The CDR3 loop spans 16 amino acids. Germline CDR1 reads MDHEN; CDR2 reads SYDVKM. The CDR3, as DNA: TGTGCCAGCAGTTCTCTCAGGGGCTCTGGGCTCAACGTCCTGACTTTC. Residues: CASSSLRGSGLNVLTF.

In its sample, this clonotype was seen a few times. A single base separates this from a much larger clone, so it may be a read error. The chain links TRBV4-2 to TRBJ2-7; D is possibly TRBD1 (6 bases). V dropped 0 bases and J dropped 0 bases, with 12 bases sitting between them. The germline V gene encodes CDR1 LGHNA and CDR2 YNFKEQ. CDR3 size: 16 residues. The CDR3 protein is CASSQDGIGGSYEQYF. CDR3 nucleotides: TGTGCCAGCAGCCAAGATGGGATAGGGGGCTCCTACGAGCAGTACTTC.

This clonotype was detected only a few times. A much more abundant neighbour one base away suggests this may be a read error. The chain uses TRBV5-4 and TRBJ1-2, with 9 bases lining up with TRBD1. Germline V gives CDR1 SGHNT, CDR2 YYREEE (reference sequence). The CDR3 is made up of 16 amino acids. The CDR3 region is CASSPKQGARDYGHTF. The CDR3 DNA follows: TGTGCCAGCAGCCCGAAACAGGGGGCGCGGGACTATGGCCACACCTTC.

The chain recombines TRBV12-3 or TRBV12-4 with TRBJ2-7; 7 nucleotides line up with TRBD1. The CDR3 extends over 15 amino acids. Here the CDR3 DNA reads TGTATCAGCAGTCCCTCAGAACAGGGGTCTTACGAGCAGTACTTC. The encoded protein is CISSPSEQGSYEQYF.

A word on this clonotype: At one of its ends the junction is not consistent with the germline gene, which may arise from a read error. The CDR3 region has the DNA TGTGCTAGCAGTCCAACTAGGAATTCAGCCCTCCACTTT. It is translated as CASSPTRNSALHF. The chain combines TRBV16 with TRBJ1-6; D is unclear. The CDR3 is 13 amino acids. Per germline, CDR1 KGHSY and CDR2 FQNENV.

This clonotype is medium-sized in the sample. CDR3 region: CASRGQGRTEAFF. Written as DNA, the CDR3 is TGTGCCAGCAGAGGACAGGGTAGGACTGAAGCTTTCTTT. The chain joins TRBV11-3 to TRBJ1-1; 8 bases match TRBD1. This CDR3 region has 13 residues. Germline V lookup: CDR1 SGHNT, CDR2 YENEEA. Trimming took 6 bases from V and 5 from J; bases not matched to a gene: 5.

As for this clonotype: The CDR3 end shows no conserved phenylalanine or tryptophan, and so a read error is likely. This chain uses TRBV11-2 with TRBJ2-2; 7 bases fit TRBD1. Germline V gene data show CDR1 as SGHAT and CDR2 as FQNNGV. V lost 6 bases and J lost 9; bases outside the gene matches: 16. CDR3 length equals 16 residues. The CDR3 bases are TGTGCCAGCAGTCTAGTGGGCACAGGGGTTGCCTGGGAGCTGTTTTTA. It translates to CASSLVGTGVAWELFL.

Remarks on this clonotype: It is likely a read error, because the conserved phenylalanine at the end of the CDR3 is missing. The limits of the CDR3 on the DNA are not certain, so only TCRdb's listed CDR3 is given. The V gene is TRBV11-1, the J gene TRBJ1-2. The length of the CDR3 is 12 amino acids, counting both ends. Germline V gene sequence: CDR1 SGHAT, CDR2 FQDESV (reference sequence). CDR3 sequence reads: CASSIYRYGYAS.

For this clonotype: This may stem from a read error, because a much larger clone lies one nucleotide away. V is TRBV30 and J is TRBJ1-6, with D perhaps matching TRBD1 (5 bases). The V and J ends lost 5 bases and 7 bases respectively, with 12 bases between them. CDR1 GTSNPN and CDR2 SVGIG come from the germline V gene (reference sequence). The CDR3 has 13 residues. The CDR3 bases are TGTGCCTGGCAAGACAGTAGGAATTCACCCCTCCACTTT. Translated, it gives CAWQDSRNSPLHF.

CDR3 nucleotides: TGTGCCAGCAGAACAGGGGTTATAGAGCAGTTCTTC. This sequence encodes CASRTGVIEQFF. This chain links TRBV28 with TRBJ2-1, with TRBD1 matching over 7 bases. CDR3 length: 12 amino acids. Germline loops: CDR1 MDHEN, CDR2 SYDVKM. V was pared by 6 bases and J by 10 bases, with 6 bases of the junction left unmatched.

The chain is built from TRBV6-2 or TRBV6-3 and TRBJ2-4; TRBD1 is a possible D gene (6 bases). Per germline, CDR1 MNHEY and CDR2 SVGEGT. The CDR3 has 14 amino acids. Trimming took 8 bases from V and 8 from J, leaving 19 bases between them. Written as DNA, the CDR3 is TGTGCCAGCGGACCGGTCACAGGGCAATACATTCAGTACTTC. Amino acid sequence: CASGPVTGQYIQYF.

Points on this clonotype: Relative to the germline gene, one junction end is altered; a read error may explain this. The gene calls are TRBV12-3 or TRBV12-4 and TRBJ1-5; 7 bases match TRBD1. The CDR3 totals 12 residues. CDR3 coding DNA: TGTGTTAGCAGCGACAGGGTTCAGCCCCAGCATTTC. Its protein is CVSSDRVQPQHF.

As regards this clonotype: This CDR3 is missing its conserved last phenylalanine or tryptophan, likely due to a read error. The chain recombines TRBV5-6 with TRBJ1-2; D is possibly TRBD1 (5 bases). Germline CDR1 and CDR2: SGHDT and YYEEEE. This CDR3 is built from 15 residues. The CDR3 DNA reads as TGTGCTAGCAGCAGAATCGACAGAGCTAACTATGGCTACACCATA. Translating gives CASSRIDRANYGYTI.

For this clonotype: The junction departs from the called germline gene at one end, perhaps through a read error. The gene calls are TRBV11-1 and TRBJ2-2; D possibly corresponds to TRBD1 (5 bases). The CDR3 covers 17 residues. Germline V lookup: CDR1 SGHAT, CDR2 FQDESV (reference sequence). The CDR3 here is CAGSLGRWTLNNGELFF. The CDR3 bases are TGTGCCGGCAGCTTAGGGCGCTGGACACTAAACAACGGGGAGCTGTTTTTT.

To note about this clonotype: At one end, the junction sequence differs from germline, possibly due to a read error. This chain connects TRBV4-1 to TRBJ2-2; 11 bases line up with TRBD2. The CDR3 totals 20 residues. Per the germline V gene, CDR1 is MGHRA and CDR2 is YSYEKL. CDR3 nucleotides: TGCTCCAGCAGAGCAAGAGGGTCTAGCGGGGGGCCGCGGGGTATCGGGGAGCTGTTCTTT. This translates into CSSRARGSSGGPRGIGELFF.

Comment on this clonotype: A junction boundary mismatches the germline segment, possibly from a read error. This sequence joins TRBV28 and TRBJ2-1, with D unresolved. The CDR3 is made up of 12 amino acids. Germline V gives CDR1 MDHEN, CDR2 SYDVKM. This CDR3 is CASRTWVTEQIF. The DNA of the CDR3 is TGTGCAAGCAGAACATGGGTTACTGAGCAGATCTTC.

In its sample, this clonotype ranks as medium-sized. The gene calls are TRBV11-2 and TRBJ1-2; 7 positions agree with TRBD1. Germline V gene sequence: CDR1 SGHAT, CDR2 FQNNGV. Trimming cost V 5 bases and J 5 bases; bases outside gene matches: 8. CDR3 size: 14 residues. The CDR3 region has the DNA TGTGCCAGCAGCGTTCAGGGGGGGGATTATGGCTACACCTTC. Protein sequence: CASSVQGGDYGYTF.